This T cell receptor beta chain stems from a study of blood T cell repertoires in COVID-19. At the level of the study: The analysed material was cDNA or gDNA that came from T cells, B-cell-depleted T cells, or PBMCs.

Germline values: CDR1 SGHRS, CDR2 YFSETQ. CDR3 length: 13 amino acids. V was shortened by 4 bases and J by 4 bases, with 10 bases between the two germline ends. Only a few counts were recorded for this clone. Per the authors' pipeline: It was from reference gene primer amplification that nucleated cell counts were estimated. Libraries were prepared by immunoSEQ multiplex PCR; TCRdb keeps only in-frame clonotypes and omits some of them. V, J and clone size are taken as reported in that table, and D and trimming were inferred from the DNA itself. This table has 70,000 or so clones, 75% to 85% appearing once.

The receptor's source is a human donor in a cohort sampled during active COVID-19. The specimen sequenced was peripheral blood. The chain has TRBV5-1 and TRBJ2-3; the D is unclear. The CDR3 DNA reads as TGCGCCAGCAGCCGCGACTCCCCAGATACGCAGTATTTT. Translation gives CASSRDSPDTQYF.